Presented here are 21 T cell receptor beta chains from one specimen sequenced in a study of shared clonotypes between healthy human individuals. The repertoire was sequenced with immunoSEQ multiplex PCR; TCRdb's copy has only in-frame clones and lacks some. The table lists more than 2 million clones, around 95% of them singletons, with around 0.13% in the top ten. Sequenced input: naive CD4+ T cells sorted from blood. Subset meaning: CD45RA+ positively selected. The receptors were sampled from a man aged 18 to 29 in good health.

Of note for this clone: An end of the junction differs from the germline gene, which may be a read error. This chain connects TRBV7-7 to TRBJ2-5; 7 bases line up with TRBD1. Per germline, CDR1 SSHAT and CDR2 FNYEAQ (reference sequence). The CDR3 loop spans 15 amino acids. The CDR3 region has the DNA TGTGCTAGCAGCAGACAGGGTTTAGAAATAGAGACCCAGTACTTC. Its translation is CASSRQGLEIETQYF. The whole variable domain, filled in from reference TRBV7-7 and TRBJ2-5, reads GAGVSQSPRYKVTKRGQDVTLRCDPISSHATLYWYQQALGQGPEFLTYFNYEAQPDKSGLPSDRFSAERPEGSISTLTIQRTEQRDSAMYRCASSRQGLEIETQYFGPGTRLLVL.

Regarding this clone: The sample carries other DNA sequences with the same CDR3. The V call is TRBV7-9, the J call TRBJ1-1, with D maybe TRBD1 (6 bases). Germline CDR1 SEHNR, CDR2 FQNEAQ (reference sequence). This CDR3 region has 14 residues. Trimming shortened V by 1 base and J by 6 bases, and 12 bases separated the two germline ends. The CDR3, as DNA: TGTGCCAGCAGCTTAGAAGGCAGGGGCGCTGAAGCTTTCTTT. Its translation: CASSLEGRGAEAFF.

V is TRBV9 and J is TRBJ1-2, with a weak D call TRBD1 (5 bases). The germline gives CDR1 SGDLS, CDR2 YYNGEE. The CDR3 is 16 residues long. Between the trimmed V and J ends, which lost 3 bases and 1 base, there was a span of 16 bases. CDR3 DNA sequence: TGTGCCAGCAGCGCCCAACAGGAGATGATTAACTATGGCTACACCTTC. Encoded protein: CASSAQQEMINYGYTF.

CDR3 in amino acids: CASSVQPGQYYEQYF. For the CDR3, the DNA is TGCGCCAGCAGCGTACAACCGGGCCAATATTACGAGCAGTACTTC. This chain connects TRBV5-1 to TRBJ2-7, with D unresolved. CDR3 length equals 15 residues. V was clipped by 4 bases and J by 4 bases, with 18 bases between them. Per germline, CDR1 SGHRS and CDR2 YFSETQ.

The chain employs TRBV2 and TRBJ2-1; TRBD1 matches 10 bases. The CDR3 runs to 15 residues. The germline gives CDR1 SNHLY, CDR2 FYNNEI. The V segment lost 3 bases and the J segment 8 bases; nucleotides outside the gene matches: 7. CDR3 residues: CASSESGTGADEQFF. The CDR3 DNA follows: TGTGCCAGCAGTGAGTCCGGGACAGGGGCCGATGAGCAGTTCTTC.

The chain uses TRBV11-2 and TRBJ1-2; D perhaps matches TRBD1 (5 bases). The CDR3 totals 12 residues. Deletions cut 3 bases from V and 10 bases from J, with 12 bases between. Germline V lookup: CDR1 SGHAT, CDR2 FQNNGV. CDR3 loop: CASSFQGSDYTF. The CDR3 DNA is TGTGCCAGCAGCTTCCAGGGTTCAGACTACACCTTC. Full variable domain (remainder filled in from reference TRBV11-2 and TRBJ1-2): EAGVAQSPRYKIIEKRQSVAFWCNPISGHATLYWYQQILGQGPKLLIQFQNNGVVDDSQLPKDRFSAERLKGVDSTLKIQPAKLEDSAVYLCASSFQGSDYTFGSGTRLTVV.

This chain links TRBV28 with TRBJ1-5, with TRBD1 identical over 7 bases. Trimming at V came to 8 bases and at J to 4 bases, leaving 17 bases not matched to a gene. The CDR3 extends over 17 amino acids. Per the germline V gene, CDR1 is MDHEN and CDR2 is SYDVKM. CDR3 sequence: CASGGDSGKFWNQPQHF. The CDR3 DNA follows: TGTGCCAGCGGGGGGGACAGTGGAAAGTTTTGGAATCAGCCCCAGCATTTT.

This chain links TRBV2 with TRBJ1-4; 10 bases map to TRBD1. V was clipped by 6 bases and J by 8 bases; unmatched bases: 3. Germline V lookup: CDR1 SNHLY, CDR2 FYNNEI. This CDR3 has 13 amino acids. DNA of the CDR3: TGTGCCAGCAGGACAGGGGGCGAGGAAAAACTGTTTTTT. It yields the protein CASRTGGEEKLFF.

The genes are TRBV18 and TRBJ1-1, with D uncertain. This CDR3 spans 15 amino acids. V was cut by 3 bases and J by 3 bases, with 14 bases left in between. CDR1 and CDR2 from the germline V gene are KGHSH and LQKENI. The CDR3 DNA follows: TGTGCCAGCTCACCGTTTGAAGGGATCGACACTGAAGCTTTCTTT. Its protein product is CASSPFEGIDTEAFF.

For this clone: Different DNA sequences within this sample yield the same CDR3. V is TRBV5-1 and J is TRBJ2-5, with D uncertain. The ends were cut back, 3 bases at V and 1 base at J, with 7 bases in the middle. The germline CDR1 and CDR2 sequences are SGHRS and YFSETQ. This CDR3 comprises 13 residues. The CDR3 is CASSSGSQETQYF. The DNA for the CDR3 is TGCGCCAGCAGCTCCGGGTCCCAAGAGACCCAGTACTTC.

CDR3: CASSPAAGANVEQYF. In nucleotides, the CDR3 is TGTGCCAGCAGCCCGGCCGCGGGGGCGAATGTAGAGCAGTACTTC. This rearrangement joins TRBV5-8 to TRBJ2-7, with TRBD2 as a possible D gene (7 bases). CDR1 and CDR2 (germline): SGHTS, YDEGEE. This CDR3 has 15 residues. Trimming removed 4 bases from V and 7 bases from J, with 21 bases in between.

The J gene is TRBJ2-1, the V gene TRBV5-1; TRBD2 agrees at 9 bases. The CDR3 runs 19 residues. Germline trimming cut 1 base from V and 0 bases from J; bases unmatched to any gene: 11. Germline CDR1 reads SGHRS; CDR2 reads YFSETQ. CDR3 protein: CASSLNPAGGLSSYNEQFF. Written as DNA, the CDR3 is TGCGCCAGCAGCTTGAACCCAGCGGGGGGCCTAAGCTCCTACAATGAGCAGTTCTTC.

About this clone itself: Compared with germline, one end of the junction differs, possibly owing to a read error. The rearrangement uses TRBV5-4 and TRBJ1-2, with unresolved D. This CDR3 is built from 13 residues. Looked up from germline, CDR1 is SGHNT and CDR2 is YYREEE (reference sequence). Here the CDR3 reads CASSFDGYYSYTF. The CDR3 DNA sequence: TGTGCCAGCAGCTTTGACGGCTACTATAGCTACACCTTC.

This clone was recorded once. CDR3 sequence reads: CASSFGGGALGEFEAFF. CDR3 DNA: TGTGCCAGCAGCTTTGGCGGGGGTGCCCTGGGGGAATTTGAAGCTTTCTTT. The chain couples TRBV5-6 to TRBJ1-1, with D perhaps TRBD1 (5 bases). CDR1 is SGHDT, CDR2 YYEEEE, per germline. The CDR3 contains 17 residues. Trimming stripped 2 bases from V and 7 bases from J, with 24 bases between.

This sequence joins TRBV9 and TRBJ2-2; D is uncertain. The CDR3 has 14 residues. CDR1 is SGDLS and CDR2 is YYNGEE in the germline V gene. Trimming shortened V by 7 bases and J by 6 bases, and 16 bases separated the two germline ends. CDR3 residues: CASLPTSEAGELFF. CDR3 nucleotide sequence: TGTGCCAGCCTCCCGACCTCTGAGGCCGGGGAGCTGTTTTTT.

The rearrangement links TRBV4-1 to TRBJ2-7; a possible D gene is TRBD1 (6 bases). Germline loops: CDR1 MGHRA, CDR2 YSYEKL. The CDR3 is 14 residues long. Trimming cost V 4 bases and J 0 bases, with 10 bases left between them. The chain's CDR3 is CASSPYRDSYEQYF. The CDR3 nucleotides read TGCGCCAGCAGCCCGTACAGGGACTCCTACGAGCAGTACTTC.

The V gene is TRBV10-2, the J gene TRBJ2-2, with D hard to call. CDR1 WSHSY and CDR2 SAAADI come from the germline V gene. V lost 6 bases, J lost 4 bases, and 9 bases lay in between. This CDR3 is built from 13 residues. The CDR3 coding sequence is TGCGCCAGCAGATCACAGCCCACCGGGGAGCTGTTTTTT. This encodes CASRSQPTGELFF.

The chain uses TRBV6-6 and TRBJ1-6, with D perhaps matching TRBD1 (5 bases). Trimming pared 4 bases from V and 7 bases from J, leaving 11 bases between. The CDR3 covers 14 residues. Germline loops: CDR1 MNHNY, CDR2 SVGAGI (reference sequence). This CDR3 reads CASSSQGLNSPLHF. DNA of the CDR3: TGTGCCAGCAGTTCCCAGGGACTAAATTCACCCCTCCACTTT.

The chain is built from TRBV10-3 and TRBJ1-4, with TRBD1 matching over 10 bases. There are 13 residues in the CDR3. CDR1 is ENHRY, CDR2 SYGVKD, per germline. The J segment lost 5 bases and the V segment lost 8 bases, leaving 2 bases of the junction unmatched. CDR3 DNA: TGTGCCATCGCGGACAGGGGGAATGAAAAACTGTTTTTT. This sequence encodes CAIADRGNEKLFF.

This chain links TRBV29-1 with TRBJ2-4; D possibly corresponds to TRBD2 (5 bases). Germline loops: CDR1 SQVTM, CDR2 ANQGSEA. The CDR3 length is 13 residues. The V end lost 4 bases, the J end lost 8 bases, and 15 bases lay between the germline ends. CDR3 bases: TGCAGCGTTGGTCTGGGTCGGGGTGACATTCAGTACTTC. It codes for CSVGLGRGDIQYF.

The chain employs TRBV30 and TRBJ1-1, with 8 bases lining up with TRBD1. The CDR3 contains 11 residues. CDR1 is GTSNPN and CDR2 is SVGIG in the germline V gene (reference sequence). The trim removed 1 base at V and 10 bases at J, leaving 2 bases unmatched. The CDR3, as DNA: TGTGCCTGGAGTGCAGGGGGCGTAGCTTTCTTT. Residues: CAWSAGGVAFF.